Many counts were recorded for the clone carrying this T cell receptor (beta chain). The antigen remains unidentified. Trimming shortened V by 3 bases and J by 0 bases, and 13 bases separated the two germline ends. CDR1 and CDR2 from the germline V gene are DFQATT and SNEGSKA (reference sequence). The CDR3 consists of 15 residues. This specimen belongs to a study of T-cell reconstitution after alpha-beta-depleted transplantation in children. The TCRbeta library was prepared with unique molecular identifiers. TCRdb analysed the PCR reads with MiXCR anew, one entry per CDR3 protein. The repertoire holds some 600,000 distinct CDR3 sequences, with over 10% as singletons. Study-level points and caveats: Surviving recipient T cells and intrathymic progenitors accounted for some patients' high TCRbeta diversity at day 60.

This specimen was PBMCs, mostly from graft donor cells, taken 360 days after TCRalphabeta/CD19-depleted stem cell transplant. The genes are TRBV20-1 and TRBJ2-3; TRBD1 might be the D (6 bases). This TCR was recovered from a male patient younger than 18 who had a stem cell transplant for acute myeloid leukemia, so the T cells may come from the graft donor. DNA of the CDR3: TGCAGTGCTAGGGTCGGGACAACTAGCACAGATACGCAGTATTTT. This codes for CSARVGTTSTDTQYF.